This TCR beta chain is drawn from a study of monozygotic twins with cystic fibrosis. Broader study findings: Clonality was generally low (median roughly 0.01), higher in the most severe patients.

As to this clone: Its cognate antigen is unknown.

Here immunoSEQ multiplex PCR was the method, and the copy in TCRdb shows in-frame clones only, minus some. The sample has approximately 20,000 clones, 97% seen once; the top ten hold over 0.12%. Specimen: blood. The TCR sequence derives from a girl under 18 with cystic fibrosis.

CDR3 nucleotides: TGTGCCAGCAGCTTAGGGAGATCTGAGTACTTC. Translation: CASSLGRSEYF. The rearrangement uses TRBV7-2 and TRBJ2-5; D is ambiguous. The CDR3 has 11 amino acids. Deletions cut 1 base from V and 12 bases from J, with 9 bases between. CDR1 SGHTA and CDR2 FQGNSA come from the germline V gene. The variable domain in full, completed from reference TRBV7-2 and TRBJ2-5, reads GAGVSQSPSNKVTEKGKDVELRCDPISGHTALYWYRQSLGQGLEFLIYFQGNSAPDKSGLPSDRFSAERTGGSVSTLTIQRTQQEDSAVYLCASSLGRSEYFGPGTRLLVL.